This is a list of T cell receptor beta chains from one sample in a study of T-cell memory formation after mild COVID-19. From the 5' RACE reads, TCRdb called clonotypes with MiXCR, one entry per CDR3 protein. The sample contains approximately 250,000 distinct CDR3 sequences, roughly 17% of which appear only once. The sequencing sample was made of PBMCs or a T cell subset sorted from them (not recorded which). The receptors were gathered from a young man who had mild COVID-19 (a few samples of this study predate the infection). Cell type and time point are not known. Each CDR3 is given with its conserved first and last residue. A D gene is named only where the DNA matches it firmly. Clone size, where shown, is once, few, many, or a class for clones that have expanded.

abundance: many
v_gene: TRBV12-3/TRBV12-4
j_gene: TRBJ1-1
d_gene: .
CDR3aa: CASRAPGRPNIIGTEAFF
CDR3nt: TGTGCCAGCAGAGCCCCGGGACGCCCGAACATTATAGGGACTGAAGCTTTCTTT

abundance: .
v_gene: TRBV2
j_gene: TRBJ2-7
d_gene: .
CDR3aa: CASSATLDRLTYEQYF
CDR3nt: TGTGCCAGCAGCGCGACTCTCGACAGGCTGACCTACGAGCAGTACTTC

abundance: .
v_gene: TRBV29-1
j_gene: TRBJ2-3
d_gene: TRBD1
CDR3aa: CSTGTGSTDTQYF
CDR3nt: TGCAGTACCGGGACAGGGAGCACAGATACGCAGTATTTT

abundance: few
v_gene: TRBV6-6
j_gene: TRBJ1-6
d_gene: .
CDR3aa: CASSSWTAYNSPLHF
CDR3nt: TGTGCCAGCAGTTCCTGGACAGCTTATAATTCACCCCTCCACTTT

abundance: .
v_gene: TRBV6-5
j_gene: TRBJ1-2
d_gene: .
CDR3aa: CASSYGDLDGYTF
CDR3nt: TGTGCCAGCAGTTATGGGGATCTCGATGGCTACACCTTC

abundance: many
v_gene: TRBV12-3/TRBV12-4
j_gene: TRBJ2-7
d_gene: .
CDR3aa: CASSLGPTDVYEQYF
CDR3nt: TGTGCCAGCAGTTTAGGCCCGACAGACGTCTACGAGCAGTACTTC

abundance: .
v_gene: TRBV3-1
j_gene: TRBJ2-6
d_gene: .
CDR3aa: CASSQVGGPRANVLTF
CDR3nt: TGTGCCAGCAGCCAAGTAGGTGGTCCAAGGGCCAACGTCCTGACTTTC

abundance: few
v_gene: TRBV5-4
j_gene: TRBJ2-1
d_gene: .
CDR3aa: CASSWFRGHNEQFF
CDR3nt: TGTGCCAGCAGCTGGTTCCGGGGCCACAATGAGCAGTTCTTC

abundance: .
v_gene: TRBV4-3
j_gene: TRBJ2-2
d_gene: TRBD1
CDR3aa: CASSGWDRDRTGELFF
CDR3nt: TGCGCCAGCAGCGGGTGGGACAGGGATCGGACCGGGGAGCTGTTTTTT

abundance: few
v_gene: TRBV20-1
j_gene: TRBJ2-2
d_gene: .
CDR3aa: CSARPDNTGELFF
CDR3nt: TGCAGTGCTAGACCCGACAACACCGGGGAGCTGTTTTTT

abundance: few
v_gene: TRBV11-2
j_gene: TRBJ2-7
d_gene: .
CDR3aa: CASSLDGRGGYREAYEQYF
CDR3nt: TGTGCCAGCAGCTTAGACGGGAGAGGCGGCTACAGGGAGGCCTACGAGCAGTACTTC

abundance: .
v_gene: TRBV7-9
j_gene: TRBJ1-6
d_gene: .
CDR3aa: CASSPGGRSGSPLHF
CDR3nt: TGTGCCAGCAGCCCGGGGGGGCGGTCGGGATCACCCCTCCACTTT

abundance: .
v_gene: TRBV6-1
j_gene: TRBJ2-5
d_gene: TRBD1
CDR3aa: CASSARQGIQETQYF
CDR3nt: TGTGCCAGCAGTGCCCGACAGGGAATTCAAGAGACCCAGTACTTC

abundance: .
v_gene: TRBV7-8
j_gene: TRBJ2-7
d_gene: TRBD1
CDR3aa: CASSRTGEHHEQYF
CDR3nt: TGTGCCAGCAGCCGGACAGGGGAGCATCACGAGCAGTACTTC

abundance: .
v_gene: TRBV4-1
j_gene: TRBJ2-2
d_gene: .
CDR3aa: CASSRGGHTGELFF
CDR3nt: TGCGCAAGCAGCCGTGGGGGTCACACCGGGGAGCTGTTTTTT

abundance: few
v_gene: TRBV7-2
j_gene: TRBJ2-3
d_gene: .
CDR3aa: CASKRGGGTDTQYF
CDR3nt: TGTGCCAGCAAAAGAGGGGGTGGCACAGATACGCAGTATTTT

abundance: many
v_gene: TRBV5-1
j_gene: TRBJ2-1
d_gene: .
CDR3aa: CASSYRDGGLDEQFF
CDR3nt: TGCGCCAGCAGCTACCGGGACGGCGGGTTGGATGAGCAGTTCTTC